A selection of T cell receptor beta chains follows, all from one sample in a study of blood T cell repertoires in COVID-19. Profiled with immunoSEQ multiplex PCR; TCRdb holds only in-frame clones, not every one. The sample has about 170,000 clones, more than 75% seen once; the top ten hold around 3.5%. Material for sequencing was peripheral blood. Source of these receptors: a man between 65 and 80 years old with acute or convalescent COVID-19. Both conserved end residues are part of each CDR3. The order of the fields is D gene, V gene, clone size, J gene, CDR3 DNA, CDR3 protein. The D gene is left open where the match is weak. Clone size is given for some rows only: seen once, a few or many times, or a class if the clone is expanded.

d_call: .
v_call: TRBV2
clone_size: once
j_call: TRBJ2-2
cdr3_nt: TGTGCCAGCATGTTCGACACCGGGGAGCTGTTTTTT
cdr3_aa: CASMFDTGELFF

d_call: TRBD1
v_call: TRBV24-1
clone_size: .
j_call: TRBJ1-4
cdr3_nt: TGTGCCACCAGTGATACCAGGACAGGGAATGAAAAACTGTTTTTT
cdr3_aa: CATSDTRTGNEKLFF

d_call: TRBD1
v_call: TRBV2
clone_size: .
j_call: TRBJ2-1
cdr3_nt: TGTGCCAGCACCACAGGGGCCTTTCGCTCCTACAATGAGCAGTTCTTC
cdr3_aa: CASTTGAFRSYNEQFF

d_call: .
v_call: TRBV5-1
clone_size: .
j_call: TRBJ2-3
cdr3_nt: TGCGCCAGCAGCTTGGCCTATGGGTCGGAGGATACGCAGTATTTT
cdr3_aa: CASSLAYGSEDTQYF

d_call: .
v_call: TRBV24-1
clone_size: .
j_call: TRBJ1-3
cdr3_nt: TGTGCCACCAGTGATTACGCGGACTCTGGAAACACCATATATTTT
cdr3_aa: CATSDYADSGNTIYF

d_call: TRBD1
v_call: TRBV9
clone_size: .
j_call: TRBJ2-7
cdr3_nt: TGTGCCAGCAGCGTGCGACAGGGCGACAACGAGCAGTACTTC
cdr3_aa: CASSVRQGDNEQYF

d_call: TRBD1
v_call: TRBV6-2/TRBV6-3
clone_size: .
j_call: TRBJ1-1
cdr3_nt: TGTGCCAGCAGTCTGGACAGGGAACTTGAAGCTTTCTTT
cdr3_aa: CASSLDRELEAFF

d_call: TRBD1
v_call: TRBV5-1
clone_size: .
j_call: TRBJ1-2
cdr3_nt: TGCGCCAGCAGCCAAGGGACAGGGGTATATTACGGCTACACCTTC
cdr3_aa: CASSQGTGVYYGYTF

d_call: TRBD1
v_call: TRBV7-4
clone_size: .
j_call: TRBJ2-3
cdr3_nt: TGTGCCAGCAGCTTCGGAGCTCATGTCGAGGGGGCGGGCGATACGCAGTATTTT
cdr3_aa: CASSFGAHVEGAGDTQYF

d_call: .
v_call: TRBV20-1
clone_size: .
j_call: TRBJ2-5
cdr3_nt: TGCAGTGCTAGTCTCGGTCGGGGGTCGTACCAAGAGACCCAGTACTTC
cdr3_aa: CSASLGRGSYQETQYF

d_call: TRBD1
v_call: TRBV19
clone_size: .
j_call: TRBJ1-2
cdr3_nt: TGTGCCATTAGACCCGGGACAGCAAGCATCGGCTACACCTTC
cdr3_aa: CAIRPGTASIGYTF

d_call: .
v_call: TRBV3-1/TRBV3-2
clone_size: .
j_call: TRBJ1-6
cdr3_nt: TGTGCCAGCGCAACCAGGAATTCACCCCTCCACTTT
cdr3_aa: CASATRNSPLHF

d_call: TRBD1
v_call: TRBV28
clone_size: .
j_call: TRBJ1-4
cdr3_nt: TGTGCCAGCAGGGACAGGGAGAATGAAAAACTGTTTTTT
cdr3_aa: CASRDRENEKLFF

d_call: TRBD2
v_call: TRBV19
clone_size: .
j_call: TRBJ2-1
cdr3_nt: TGTGCCAGTAGTGCCCTCACTAGCGGGGTACAAAACTACAATGAGCAGTTCTTC
cdr3_aa: CASSALTSGVQNYNEQFF

d_call: .
v_call: TRBV5-1
clone_size: .
j_call: TRBJ2-1
cdr3_nt: TGCGCCAGCAGTGTATGGGGGCTAAGTGGATCTGGTGAGCAGTTCTTC
cdr3_aa: CASSVWGLSGSGEQFF

d_call: TRBD1
v_call: TRBV7-8
clone_size: .
j_call: TRBJ1-5
cdr3_nt: TGTGCCAGCAGCTTAGTGGGGACAGGGGGCGAACAGCCCCAGCATTTT
cdr3_aa: CASSLVGTGGEQPQHF

d_call: .
v_call: TRBV18
clone_size: .
j_call: TRBJ1-4
cdr3_nt: TGTGCCAGCTTGGGATACGCGGGAGTTGGAGAAAAACTGTTTTTT
cdr3_aa: CASLGYAGVGEKLFF

d_call: .
v_call: TRBV3-1/TRBV3-2
clone_size: .
j_call: TRBJ2-2
cdr3_nt: TGTGCCAGCAGCTGGCTAGACACCGGGGAGCTGTTTTTT
cdr3_aa: CASSWLDTGELFF

d_call: .
v_call: TRBV7-9
clone_size: .
j_call: TRBJ2-7
cdr3_nt: TGTGCCAGCAGCGGAGGACGTTCGGCCTACGAGCAGTACTTC
cdr3_aa: CASSGGRSAYEQYF

d_call: TRBD1
v_call: TRBV7-3
clone_size: .
j_call: TRBJ2-5
cdr3_nt: TGTGCCAGCAGCTTATACGGGACAGACCAAGAGACCCAGTACTTC
cdr3_aa: CASSLYGTDQETQYF

d_call: TRBD1
v_call: TRBV6-5
clone_size: .
j_call: TRBJ1-5
cdr3_nt: TGTGCCAGCAGTATGGACAGGGATCAGCCCCAGCATTTT
cdr3_aa: CASSMDRDQPQHF

d_call: .
v_call: TRBV27
clone_size: few
j_call: TRBJ1-1
cdr3_nt: TGTGCCAGCAGTCACCGGAAAGCGGTCGGTGAAGCTTTCTTT
cdr3_aa: CASSHRKAVGEAFF

d_call: .
v_call: TRBV18
clone_size: .
j_call: TRBJ1-2
cdr3_nt: TGTGCCAGCTCACCACTACTGACAGGCTTTTATGGCTACACCTTC
cdr3_aa: CASSPLLTGFYGYTF

d_call: TRBD1
v_call: TRBV5-1
clone_size: .
j_call: TRBJ1-2
cdr3_nt: TGCGCCAGCAGCTTGGGGGACAGCTTCTATGGCTACACCTTC
cdr3_aa: CASSLGDSFYGYTF

d_call: .
v_call: TRBV4-3
clone_size: .
j_call: TRBJ1-4
cdr3_nt: TGCGCCAGCAGCCACCGAGACAGCTTATTTAATGAAAAACTGTTTTTT
cdr3_aa: CASSHRDSLFNEKLFF

d_call: TRBD1
v_call: TRBV19
clone_size: once
j_call: TRBJ1-1
cdr3_nt: TGTGCCAGTAGTACAGGGGGACGGATGAACACTGAAGCTTTCTTT
cdr3_aa: CASSTGGRMNTEAFF

d_call: TRBD1
v_call: TRBV11-2
clone_size: .
j_call: TRBJ2-7
cdr3_nt: TGTGCCAGCAGCACCTCGACAGGGGGGGGCTACGAGCAGTACTTC
cdr3_aa: CASSTSTGGGYEQYF

d_call: TRBD2
v_call: TRBV3-1/TRBV3-2
clone_size: .
j_call: TRBJ2-7
cdr3_nt: TGTGCCAGCAGCCCCTGGGCGAGCGGGAGGGCCTTCCACGAGCAGTACTTC
cdr3_aa: CASSPWASGRAFHEQYF

d_call: .
v_call: TRBV3-1/TRBV3-2
clone_size: .
j_call: TRBJ2-6
cdr3_nt: TGTGCCAGCAGCCCGGGCTCAGGGATTTCTGGGGCCAACGTCCTGACTTTC
cdr3_aa: CASSPGSGISGANVLTF

d_call: .
v_call: TRBV7-9
clone_size: .
j_call: TRBJ2-7
cdr3_nt: TGTGCCAGCAGGGAGGACAGCTACGAGCAGTACTTC
cdr3_aa: CASREDSYEQYF

d_call: TRBD2
v_call: TRBV5-1
clone_size: .
j_call: TRBJ2-3
cdr3_nt: TGCGCCAGCAGCTCAGTAGCGGGAGGGCCATCAGATACGCAGTATTTT
cdr3_aa: CASSSVAGGPSDTQYF